This T cell receptor beta chain was obtained from a study of T cell changes during pregnancy in multiple sclerosis. With 4 bases removed from V and 2 bases from J, the gap between germline ends came to 4 bases. This CDR3 has 12 amino acids. Germline CDR1 and CDR2: MNHEY and SMNVEV (reference sequence). The repertoire was sequenced with immunoSEQ multiplex PCR; TCRdb's copy has only in-frame clones and lacks some. This table has roughly 40,000 clones, 88% appearing once. The sequence derives from a female donor with multiple sclerosis, enrolled in a pregnancy study. V and J are TRBV27 and TRBJ2-3, with D hard to call. The specimen was CD4+ T cells from peripheral blood mononuclear cells, collected before pregnancy. CDR3 nucleotide sequence: TGTGCCAGCAGTTCAGTCACAGATACGCAGTATTTT. Encoded protein: CASSSVTDTQYF.